This T cell receptor beta chain appears in the sequencing data of a study of T-cell memory formation after mild COVID-19 (dated by TCRdb to the early 2020s). Background on the whole study: Most TCR sequence clusters were specific to one of the two donors. In two donors, T-cell clones that expanded and contracted after mild COVID-19 were followed by sequencing TCRalpha and TCRbeta repertoires longitudinally. The cohort was made up of two young adult volunteers, one female and one male, who were previously healthy.

Ficoll-Paque density gradient centrifugation was the method used to isolate PBMCs. The run used an Illumina NovaSeq 6000. TCRalpha and TCRbeta cDNA libraries were constructed by 5'RACE with constant-segment primers, with sample barcodes and unique molecular identifiers being introduced. Trizol reagent was used to extract RNA from every sample. Libraries were amplified in two PCR steps, with a second sample barcode and Illumina TruSeq adapters added in the second step. Sequencing of libraries was performed on an Illumina NovaSeq with 2 x 150 bp paired-end reads. The paper's data handling went like this. Demultiplexing of reads and collapsing into UMI-guided consensus sequences were performed with migec v1.2.7. Using mixcr v2.1.11, the UMI consensuses were aligned to TRA and TRB V and J templates and assembled into clonotypes. Expanded or contracted clonotypes were those called significant by both edgeR and NoisET, with noise models trained on biological replicates. For edgeR calls, the thresholds were a false discovery rate-adjusted p below 0.01 and a log2 fold-change of 1. As an exploratory analysis of dynamics, max-normalized trajectories of the 1000 most abundant clonotypes were examined with PCA combined with hierarchical clustering. The CD4 or CD8 phenotype of responding clones was assigned using the separately sequenced CD4+ and CD8+ repertoires. TCRdb took the public reads, trimmed them with fastp at Q25, ran MiXCR for clone calling and kept in-frame beta chains. Entries that share a CDR3 protein sequence are merged under the most common genes and DNA. The V and J calls follow TCRdb's processing rather than the paper's. This sample is represented by 65,000 to 95,000 distinct CDR3 sequences; roughly 12% of them were singletons. Of the sample, less than 45% is held by the ten largest clones.

Results and caveats for the whole study, not just this receptor: The detection of some responding clones in pre-infection memory suggests that pre-existing cross-reactive memory T cells joined the SARS-CoV-2 response. Clones contracting from day 15 to 85 had balanced CD4/CD8 phenotypes, while a second wave expanding from day 15 to 37 was biased towards CD4+. Contracting CD4+ clones appeared mostly in the CM and EM memory subsets, whereas CD8+ clones were enriched in EMRA. SARS-CoV-2 specificity was not confirmed for the second-wave clones peaking on day 37. The study included only two mild cases, and larger cohorts that include severe cases with pre-infection samples were judged to be necessary.

Inclusive of the bounding cysteine and phenylalanine, the CDR3 is 16 residues long. This entry keeps only the CDR3 DNA: 48 bases, framed from base 1. V is cut by 4 bases and J by 0 bases, and the space between the germline ends is 14 bases. The CDR1 and CDR2 encoded by the germline V gene are SGDLS and YYNGEE. On this clonotype itself: The target of this receptor is not known. No base quality values were provided; no much bigger clone lies one nucleotide off.

The source material was PBMCs or a T cell subset sorted from them (not recorded which). Recombination connected TRBV9 to TRBJ2-1; TRBD2 is a weak D gene call, 5 bases matching. The receptor was isolated from a man aged 18 to 30 who had mild COVID-19 (a few samples of this study predate the infection). The sample titles of this study are shuffled in the database, so cell type and time point are left out; the donor was told from shared clones. The CDR3 protein: CASSFGRGSSYNEQFF. The nucleotides are TGTGCCAGCAGCTTTGGACGGGGAAGCTCCTACAATGAGCAGTTCTTC.